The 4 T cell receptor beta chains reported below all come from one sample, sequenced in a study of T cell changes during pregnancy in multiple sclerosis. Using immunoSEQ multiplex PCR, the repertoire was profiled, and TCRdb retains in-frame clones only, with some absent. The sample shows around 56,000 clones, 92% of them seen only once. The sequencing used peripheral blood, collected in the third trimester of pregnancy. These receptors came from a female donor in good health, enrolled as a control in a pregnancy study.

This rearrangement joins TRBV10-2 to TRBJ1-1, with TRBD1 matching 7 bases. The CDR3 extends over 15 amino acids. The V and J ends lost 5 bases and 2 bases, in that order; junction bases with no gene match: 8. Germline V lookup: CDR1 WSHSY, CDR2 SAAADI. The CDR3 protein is CASSPGQSYNTEAFF. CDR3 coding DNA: TGCGCCAGCAGTCCGGGACAGAGTTATAACACTGAAGCTTTCTTT.

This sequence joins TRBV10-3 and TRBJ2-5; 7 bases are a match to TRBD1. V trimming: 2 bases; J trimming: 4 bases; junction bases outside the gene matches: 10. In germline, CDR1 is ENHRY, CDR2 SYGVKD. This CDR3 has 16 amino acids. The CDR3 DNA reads TGTGCCATCAGTGAGACCGGACAGGCCTCCCGAGAGACCCAGTACTTC. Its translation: CAISETGQASRETQYF.

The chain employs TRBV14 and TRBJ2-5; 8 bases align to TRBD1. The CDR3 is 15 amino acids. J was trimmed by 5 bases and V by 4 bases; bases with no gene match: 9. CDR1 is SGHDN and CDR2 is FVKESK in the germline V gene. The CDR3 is CASSPDRVKRETQYF. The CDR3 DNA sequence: TGTGCCAGCAGCCCGGACAGGGTTAAGCGGGAGACCCAGTACTTC.

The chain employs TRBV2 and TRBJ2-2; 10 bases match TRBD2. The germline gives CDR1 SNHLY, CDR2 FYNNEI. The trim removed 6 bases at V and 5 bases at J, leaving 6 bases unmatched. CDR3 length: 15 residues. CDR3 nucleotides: TGTGCCAGCAGGAGGTCTAGCGGGAGTACCGGGGAGCTGTTTTTT. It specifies CASRRSSGSTGELFF.